The 32 T cell receptor beta chains reported below all come from one sample, sequenced in a study of cytomegalovirus exposure and HLA in healthy donors. TCRdb's table, derived via immunoSEQ multiplex PCR, lists solely in-frame clones and lacks some. The sample lists more than 80,000 clones; approximately 96% were seen once. The material sequenced was PBMCs. These receptors all come from a woman in her late teens or twenties in good health and CMV-seronegative.

The V call is TRBV29-1, the J call TRBJ1-2; D may be TRBD1 (5 bases). There are 12 residues in the CDR3. V lost 6 bases and J 3 bases, leaving 11 bases between the germline ends. The germline CDR1 and CDR2 sequences are SQVTM and ANQGSEA. The CDR3 DNA reads TGCAGCGTCAGGGTAGGCGACTATGGCTACACCTTC. Its protein product is CSVRVGDYGYTF.

V usage is TRBV4-2 and J usage is TRBJ2-1; 8 nucleotides agree with TRBD2. CDR1 LGHNA and CDR2 YNFKEQ come from the germline V gene. V lost 10 bases, J lost 5 bases, and 13 bases stayed unmatched. The CDR3 has 15 residues. CDR3 protein: CATKAGGGQDNEQFF. DNA of the CDR3: TGTGCCACGAAAGCCGGGGGGGGGCAGGACAATGAGCAGTTCTTC.

In DNA, the CDR3 is TGTGCCAGCAGCTCATTGGGTTTCTTTCAGGGGGCATCGCGCTACGAGCAGTACTTC. Protein product: CASSSLGFFQGASRYEQYF. The rearrangement joins TRBV11-2 to TRBJ2-7; 8 bases match TRBD1. With V trimmed by 4 bases and J by 3 bases, 20 bases remained unmatched. The CDR3 totals 19 residues. Germline V gene data show CDR1 as SGHAT and CDR2 as FQNNGV.

This clone appeared a few times. This chain connects TRBV2 to TRBJ1-6; 9 bases are shared with TRBD1. Germline lookup yields CDR1 SNHLY and CDR2 FYNNEI. This CDR3 contains 16 residues. The V gene end was trimmed by 6 bases and the J gene end by 6 bases; junction bases not matched to a gene: 9. For the CDR3, the DNA is TGTGCCAGCAGCTCACAAACAGGGGGCGGTAATTCACCCCTCCACTTT. Amino acids: CASSSQTGGGNSPLHF.

This clone has only one observation. The chain uses TRBV10-3 and TRBJ2-1, with TRBD2 identical over 9 bases. The junction had 14 bases not matched to a gene; V was cut back by 0 bases and J by 8 bases. Per germline, CDR1 ENHRY and CDR2 SYGVKD. This CDR3 contains 18 residues. The DNA of the CDR3 is TGTGCCATCAGTGAGTCTTTGAGCTTGGGCGGGAGGGGAGATGAGCAGTTCTTC. It is translated as CAISESLSLGGRGDEQFF.

V is TRBV10-3 and J is TRBJ1-4, with D possibly TRBD1 on 6 matching bases. In germline, CDR1 is ENHRY, CDR2 SYGVKD. The CDR3 totals 11 residues. The CDR3 DNA is TGTACCAGCCAGGGGAATGAAAAACTGTTTTTT. Protein: CTSQGNEKLFF.

This sequence joins TRBV18 and TRBJ2-1, with D tentatively TRBD2 (6 bases). The V end was cut by 3 bases, the J end by 3 bases, with 9 bases between. The CDR3 has 14 amino acids. Germline CDR1 is KGHSH and CDR2 is LQKENI. The CDR3 loop reads CASSPPGSYNEQFF. DNA of the CDR3: TGTGCCAGCTCACCCCCCGGGAGCTACAATGAGCAGTTCTTC.

The genes are TRBV18 and TRBJ2-2; 7 positions match TRBD1. The CDR3 has 18 amino acids. Germline CDR1 KGHSH, CDR2 LQKENI. The V and J ends lost 6 bases and 2 bases, in that order; junction bases with no gene match: 15. The CDR3 here is CASSREKQGSRNTGELFF. As DNA, the CDR3 is TGTGCCAGCTCTCGAGAGAAACAGGGGTCTCGTAACACCGGGGAGCTGTTTTTT.

The chain has TRBV6-5 and TRBJ1-2; D is unresolved. Per germline, CDR1 MNHEY and CDR2 SVGAGI. The CDR3 extends over 14 amino acids. V was clipped by 0 bases and J by 3 bases, with 8 bases between them. Here the CDR3 DNA reads TGTGCCAGCAGTTACTCGAATCCGGACTATGGCTACACCTTC. This codes for CASSYSNPDYGYTF.

V and J are TRBV30 and TRBJ2-1, with 9 bases matching TRBD2. Germline V gives CDR1 GTSNPN, CDR2 SVGIG (reference sequence). This CDR3 has 15 residues. The junction had 7 bases not matched to a gene; V was cut back by 0 bases and J by 7 bases. As DNA, the CDR3 is TGTGCCTGGAGTGTACTGGCGGGAGGGGAGAATGAGCAGTTCTTC. Its translation is CAWSVLAGGENEQFF.

The rearrangement links TRBV7-6 to TRBJ2-3, with TRBD1 as a possible D gene (5 bases). Germline V gene sequence: CDR1 SGHVS, CDR2 FNYEAQ. Deletions cut 4 bases from V and 3 bases from J, with 8 bases between. This CDR3 spans 13 amino acids. The CDR3 bases are TGTGCCAGCAGCTCCACAGGAACAGATACGCAGTATTTT. It translates to CASSSTGTDTQYF.

This rearrangement joins TRBV9 to TRBJ1-1, with 11 bases that match TRBD1. Germline V gene lookup returns CDR1 SGDLS and CDR2 YYNGEE. The CDR3 runs to 15 residues. Germline trimming cut 0 bases from V and 4 bases from J; bases unmatched to any gene: 2. CDR3 coding DNA: TGTGCCAGCAGCGTAGTGGGACAGGGGGGCACTGAAGCTTTCTTT. Its translation is CASSVVGQGGTEAFF.

This clone was picked up one time. This chain uses TRBV13 with TRBJ2-3, with D uncertain. V shed 5 bases and J shed 0 bases, with 9 bases lying between them. Germline V gene lookup returns CDR1 PRHDT and CDR2 FYEKMQ (reference sequence). The CDR3 loop spans 14 amino acids. CDR3 protein: CASSPERSTDTQYF. The CDR3 DNA reads as TGTGCCAGCAGCCCGGAGAGGAGCACAGATACGCAGTATTTT.

The J gene is TRBJ2-7, the V gene TRBV4-1; D not resolved. The germline CDR1 and CDR2 sequences are MGHRA and YSYEKL. V lost 1 base and J 6 bases, leaving 10 bases between the germline ends. The CDR3 extends over 13 amino acids. CDR3 nucleotide sequence: TGCGCCAGCAGCCAAGTAGATAGCCGCGAGCAGTACTTC. This gives the protein CASSQVDSREQYF.

The rearrangement uses TRBV11-2 and TRBJ2-1, with D possibly matching TRBD2 (5 bases). Germline values: CDR1 SGHAT, CDR2 FQNNGV. Between the trimmed V and J ends, which lost 3 bases and 6 bases, there was a span of 12 bases. The CDR3 is 14 residues long. CDR3 nucleotides: TGTGCCAGCAGCTTCAGGACTTCATCCAATGAGCAGTTCTTC. This codes for CASSFRTSSNEQFF.

The genes are TRBV15 and TRBJ2-7; tentatively, D is TRBD1 (6 bases). Germline loops: CDR1 LNHNV, CDR2 YYDKDF (reference sequence). The CDR3 is made up of 15 amino acids. V was cut by 0 bases and J by 0 bases, with 9 bases left in between. CDR3 sequence reads: CATSREGDNSYEQYF. The CDR3 bases are TGTGCCACCAGCAGAGAAGGGGACAACTCCTACGAGCAGTACTTC.

The chain employs TRBV19 and TRBJ2-4; D possibly corresponds to TRBD2 (6 bases). Trimming left V 4 bases short and J 0 bases short, with 13 bases between. The CDR3 spans 16 residues. Germline CDR1 is LNHDA and CDR2 is SQIVND (reference sequence). The CDR3 spells CASSTQHSGAKNIQYF. The CDR3 region has the DNA TGTGCCAGTAGTACCCAACATAGCGGAGCCAAAAACATTCAGTACTTC. Drawing the rest from reference TRBV19 and TRBJ2-4, the complete variable domain is DGGITQSPKYLFRKEGQNVTLSCEQNLNHDAMYWYRQDPGQGLRLIYYSQIVNDFQKGDIAEGYSVSREKKESFPLTVTSAQKNPTAFYLCASSTQHSGAKNIQYFGAGTRLSVL.

The chain uses TRBV2 and TRBJ1-6; maybe TRBD1 (5 bases). Trimming took off 5 bases at V and 6 bases at J, with 17 bases between the two ends. The CDR3 runs to 16 residues. The germline V gene encodes CDR1 SNHLY and CDR2 FYNNEI. The CDR3 region is CASSRGGGRSNSPLHF. As DNA, the CDR3 is TGTGCCAGCAGTCGGGGGGGAGGGCGGAGTAATTCACCCCTCCACTTT.

CDR3 sequence reads: CAISDPLASNNEQFF. The CDR3 DNA reads TGTGCCATCAGTGACCCCCTAGCGTCGAACAATGAGCAGTTCTTC. The chain is built from TRBV10-3 and TRBJ2-1, with D perhaps matching TRBD2 (6 bases). V lost 3 bases and J 5 bases, leaving 14 bases between the germline ends. The germline CDR1 and CDR2 sequences are ENHRY and SYGVKD. This CDR3 is 15 amino acids long.

The chain employs TRBV15 and TRBJ1-2; 8 bases match TRBD1. Germline-derived CDR1 and CDR2 are LNHNV and YYDKDF (reference sequence). The CDR3 is 15 residues long. V gave up 3 bases and J gave up 6 bases; unmatched junction bases: 9. CDR3 nucleotides: TGTGCCACCAGCAGGGCCCTGGGACAGGTTGATGGCTACACCTTC. Residues: CATSRALGQVDGYTF.

The V and J genes are TRBV28 and TRBJ2-6; D gene ambiguous. From germline, CDR1 is MDHEN and CDR2 SYDVKM. The length of the CDR3 is 17 residues. Trimming took 1 base from V and 0 from J, leaving 10 bases between them. The chain's CDR3 is CASSLSGYPSGANVLTF. CDR3 sequence (DNA): TGTGCCAGCAGTTTATCAGGATACCCCTCTGGGGCCAACGTCCTGACTTTC. The complete variable domain, with remaining parts taken from reference TRBV28 and TRBJ2-6, reads DVKVTQSSRYLVKRTGEKVFLECVQDMDHENMFWYRQDPGLGLRLIYFSYDVKMKEKGDIPEGYSVSREKKERFSLILESASTNQTSMYLCASSLSGYPSGANVLTFGAGSRLTVL.

This clone has only one observation. V usage is TRBV9 and J usage is TRBJ2-1; a weak D match, TRBD1 (5 bases). CDR3 length equals 18 residues. V was shortened by 3 bases and J by 0 bases, with 19 bases between the two germline ends. Germline CDR1 and CDR2: SGDLS and YYNGEE. CDR3 coding DNA: TGTGCCAGCAGCGGGGGCCCAACGACGGTCTCCTCCTACAATGAGCAGTTCTTC. This encodes CASSGGPTTVSSYNEQFF.

The chain uses TRBV28 and TRBJ2-2; 12 bases are a match to TRBD2. V was clipped by 1 base and J by 6 bases; unmatched bases: 6. The germline CDR1 and CDR2 sequences are MDHEN and SYDVKM. The CDR3 sequence is 17 residues long. CDR3 loop: CASSLFDLAGGPGELFF. In DNA, the CDR3 is TGTGCCAGCAGTTTATTTGATCTAGCGGGAGGGCCCGGGGAGCTGTTTTTT. Looking up the rest from reference TRBV28 and TRBJ2-2 gives the full variable domain: DVKVTQSSRYLVKRTGEKVFLECVQDMDHENMFWYRQDPGLGLRLIYFSYDVKMKEKGDIPEGYSVSREKKERFSLILESASTNQTSMYLCASSLFDLAGGPGELFFGEGSRLTVL.

The V and J genes are TRBV5-1 and TRBJ1-6, with TRBD1 identical over 7 bases. Per the germline V gene, CDR1 is SGHRS and CDR2 is YFSETQ. The CDR3 spans 15 residues. Trimming removed 4 bases from V and 8 bases from J; junction bases left unmatched: 9. The CDR3 DNA reads TGCGCCAGCAGCCCAGGGGGACTTGGTGATTCACCCCTCCACTTT. Protein product: CASSPGGLGDSPLHF.

A single count supports this clone. The chain recombines TRBV28 with TRBJ1-5; D perhaps matches TRBD1 (6 bases). This CDR3 spans 17 amino acids. V was trimmed by 6 bases and J by 0 bases, leaving 18 bases between them. CDR1 and CDR2 (germline): MDHEN, SYDVKM. The CDR3 nucleotides are TGTGCCAGCAGGGAACAACAGGGCCTGACTAGCAATCAGCCCCAGCATTTT. Translated, it gives CASREQQGLTSNQPQHF. Supplemented by reference TRBV28 and TRBJ1-5, the full variable domain reads DVKVTQSSRYLVKRTGEKVFLECVQDMDHENMFWYRQDPGLGLRLIYFSYDVKMKEKGDIPEGYSVSREKKERFSLILESASTNQTSMYLCASREQQGLTSNQPQHFGDGTRLSIL.

The genes are TRBV5-1 and TRBJ1-2; TRBD1 matches at 9 bases. Germline CDR1 is SGHRS and CDR2 is YFSETQ. This CDR3 has 15 residues. Unmatched junction bases numbered 3, after V lost 0 bases and J lost 3 bases. The CDR3 protein is CASSLGDRDDYGYTF. CDR3 sequence (DNA): TGCGCCAGCAGCTTGGGGGACAGGGACGACTATGGCTACACCTTC.

The V gene is TRBV11-2, the J gene TRBJ2-7; 13 positions match TRBD2. Germline V gives CDR1 SGHAT, CDR2 FQNNGV. The J segment lost 2 bases and the V segment lost 6 bases, leaving 7 bases of the junction unmatched. This CDR3 spans 16 amino acids. CDR3 nucleotide sequence: TGTGCCAGCAGTCAAAAACTAGCGGGAGGGGCCTACGAGCAGTACTTC. Translation gives CASSQKLAGGAYEQYF.

The V gene is TRBV6-1, the J gene TRBJ2-7; 11 bases are a match to TRBD2. The ends lost 7 bases at V and 2 bases at J; junction bases unmatched: 1. Germline V gene lookup returns CDR1 MNHNS and CDR2 SASEGT. CDR3 length: 13 amino acids. CDR3 DNA: TGTGCCAGCAAACTAGCGGGAGCCTACGAGCAGTACTTC. The encoded protein is CASKLAGAYEQYF.

J is TRBJ2-7 and V is TRBV10-1, with 7 bases fitting TRBD2. The J segment lost 6 bases and the V segment lost 8 bases, leaving 13 bases of the junction unmatched. This CDR3 is 14 amino acids long. Germline assignment: CDR1 WNHNN and CDR2 SYGVQD (reference sequence). CDR3 sequence reads: CASARASGEGEQYF. CDR3 coding DNA: TGCGCCAGCGCTAGGGCTAGCGGAGAAGGCGAGCAGTACTTC.

Here the CDR3 reads CSVRNEDSALRSPRGYTF. The CDR3 DNA reads as TGCAGCGTCCGAAATGAAGACAGTGCCCTGAGGTCTCCTAGGGGCTACACCTTC. This sequence joins TRBV29-1 and TRBJ1-2, with D tentatively TRBD1 (5 bases). This CDR3 contains 18 residues. Germline values: CDR1 SQVTM, CDR2 ANQGSEA. Deletions cut 6 bases from V and 8 bases from J, with 34 bases between. The variable domain in full, with the rest retrieved from reference TRBV29-1 and TRBJ1-2, is SAVISQKPSRDICQRGTSLTIQCQVDSQVTMMFWYRQQPGQSLTLIATANQGSEATYESGFVIDKFPISRPNLTFSTLTVSNMSPEDSSIYLCSVRNEDSALRSPRGYTFGSGTRLTVV.

The chain joins TRBV27 to TRBJ2-4; TRBD2 might be the D (5 bases). V gave up 8 bases and J gave up 8 bases, with 13 bases separating them. CDR3 length: 12 amino acids. CDR1 is MNHEY, CDR2 SMNVEV, per germline (reference sequence). This chain's CDR3 is CASGSGVDIQYF. The CDR3 DNA reads as TGTGCCAGCGGGAGTGGGGTCGACATTCAGTACTTC.

V is TRBV5-6 and J is TRBJ2-7, with D unclear. Trimming removed 3 bases from V and 2 bases from J, with 18 bases in between. The CDR3 covers 16 residues. Per the germline V gene, CDR1 is SGHDT and CDR2 is YYEEEE. CDR3 sequence reads: CASSYPPGPSPYEQYF. The CDR3 bases are TGTGCCAGCAGCTACCCACCGGGTCCAAGTCCCTACGAGCAGTACTTC.